This TCR beta chain was sequenced in a study of tumor and adjacent non-tumor tissue in lung cancer. Background on the study: The cohort had around eleven adenocarcinoma, a couple of squamous cell and 1 small cell patients. Stage I to III disease affected 9 to 10 men and roughly five women aged about 30 to 76. Overall study results and limits: Shorter survival was associated with higher TCR diversity in tumors.

Three rounds of nested PCR, following a modified ARM-PCR protocol, produced the TCRbeta library. MiXCR was run by TCRdb on the multiplex PCR reads, yielding one entry per CDR3 protein. The profile shows 50,000 to 70,000 distinct CDR3 sequences, around 61% of them singletons. The template was RNA from unsorted bulk tissue. This non-tumor lung sample came from over 3 cm beyond the tumor edge. Between August and November 2014, newly diagnosed, chemotherapy-naive lung cancer patients underwent thoracic surgery in China. A remark on this clonotype: No antigen is known for it. This may be a read error, as it is one base from a much larger clone.

From germline, CDR1 is SGHDN and CDR2 FVKESK. V was clipped by 2 bases and J by 7 bases, with 13 bases between them. CDR3 size: 14 residues. The TCR was taken from a man between 65 and 85 years old with non-small cell lung cancer. What was sequenced was distant non-tumor lung tissue. The genes are TRBV14 and TRBJ2-3; D might be TRBD1 or TRBD2, each matching 5 bases. The CDR3 loop is CASSQWGTPNTQYF. CDR3 in DNA: TGTGCCAGCAGCCAATGGGGGACGCCTAATACGCAGTATTTT. The variable domain in full, completed from reference TRBV14 and TRBJ2-3, reads EAGVTQFPSHSVIEKGQTVTLRCDPISGHDNLYWYRRVMGKEIKFLLHFVKESKQDESGMPNNRFLAERTGGTYSTLKVQPAELEDSGVYFCASSQWGTPNTQYFGPGTRLTVL.